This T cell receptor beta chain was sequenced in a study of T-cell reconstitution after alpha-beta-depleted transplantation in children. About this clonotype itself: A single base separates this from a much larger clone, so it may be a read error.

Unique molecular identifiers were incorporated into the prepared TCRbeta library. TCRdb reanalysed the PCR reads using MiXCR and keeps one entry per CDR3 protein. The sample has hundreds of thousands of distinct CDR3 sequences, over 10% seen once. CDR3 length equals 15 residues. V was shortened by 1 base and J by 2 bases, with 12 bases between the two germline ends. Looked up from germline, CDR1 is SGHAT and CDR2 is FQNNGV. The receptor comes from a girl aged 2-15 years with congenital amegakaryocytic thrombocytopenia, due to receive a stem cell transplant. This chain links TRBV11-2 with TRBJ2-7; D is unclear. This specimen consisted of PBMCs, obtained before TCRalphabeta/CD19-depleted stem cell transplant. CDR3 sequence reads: CASSLGSSPTYEQYF. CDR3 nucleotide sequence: TGTGCCAGCAGCTTAGGTAGCTCACCGACCTACGAGCAGTACTTC.